This note documents a single TCR beta chain sequence. This clonotype was observed a single time. Its antigen specificity is not known. No clone much larger than this one lies a single base away; base qualities are absent. A lone read is weak support. The data derive from a study of CD8 T cells in ankylosing spondylitis (TCRdb year 2017). With regard to the full study: T cell receptor beta repertoires were profiled in healthy donors and ankylosing spondylitis patients so that disease-linked TCR variants could be found. Peripheral blood was sampled, and synovial fluid was also collected from ankylosing spondylitis patients. The whole study cohort included 85 to 120 healthy donors and 25 ankylosing spondylitis patients. Broader findings and caveats from the paper: Significant enrichment of the disease-linked clones was reported in matched synovial fluid samples from ankylosing spondylitis patients. In peripheral blood, the disease-linked clones were found at relatively low frequencies and had a CD8+ phenotype. Some of the motif variants had been reported before in the synovial fluid and blood of reactive arthritis patients, a finding that suggests common disease-initiation mechanisms. A TCR beta motif made up of under ten highly homologous amino acid variants appeared to be characteristic of blood from ankylosing spondylitis patients.

Synovial fluid samples were paired with blood samples taken from the same ankylosing spondylitis patients. The listed sequencing device is Illumina HiSeq 2500. Quantitative 5'-RACE with molecular barcodes was the method used to prepare the TCR beta libraries. The authors' pipeline ran thus. A new computational method based on a probabilistic model of VDJ rearrangement was used to identify disease-linked TCR variants. The public sequencing data were trimmed at Q25 with fastp and processed into clonotypes with MiXCR by TCRdb, which kept only in-frame beta chains. Every CDR3 protein is listed once, alongside the most common genes and DNA of its rows. The V and J calls, along with clone size, are taken from TCRdb and not from the paper's own processing. For this sample the table gives 150,000 to 200,000 distinct CDR3 sequences, of which roughly a third were detected only once. Clones ranked in the top ten supply about 6% of the sample.

CDR1 and CDR2 (MNHEY, SVGEGT) derive from the germline V gene. At the junction V is shortened by 6 bases and J by 3 bases; bases outside the gene matches: 4. The CDR3 covers 15 residues, taking in both the cysteine and the phenylalanine. Just CDR3 DNA is preserved here, 45 bases in frame from base 1. The receptor chain draws on TRBV6-2 or TRBV6-3 and TRBJ2-1, with 11 bases aligning to TRBD2. The TCR comes from a male donor with ankylosing spondylitis. Sequencing was performed on synovial fluid, either unsorted or a sorted T cell fraction (not recorded which). The nucleotide sequence is given as TGTGCCAGCAGCCGACTAGCGGGGAACTACAATGAGCAGTTCTTC. Its protein reads: CASSRLAGNYNEQFF.